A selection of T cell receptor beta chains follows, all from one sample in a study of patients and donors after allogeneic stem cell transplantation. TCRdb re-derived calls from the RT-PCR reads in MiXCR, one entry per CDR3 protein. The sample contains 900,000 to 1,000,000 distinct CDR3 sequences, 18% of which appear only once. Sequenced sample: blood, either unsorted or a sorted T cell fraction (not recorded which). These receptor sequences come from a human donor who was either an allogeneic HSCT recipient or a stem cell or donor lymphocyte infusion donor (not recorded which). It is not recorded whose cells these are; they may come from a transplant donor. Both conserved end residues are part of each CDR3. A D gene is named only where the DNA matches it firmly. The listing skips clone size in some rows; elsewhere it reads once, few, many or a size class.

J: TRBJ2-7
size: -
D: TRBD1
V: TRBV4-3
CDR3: CASSQDRTGWYDEQYF
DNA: TGCGCCAGCAGCCAAGATAGGACAGGGTGGTATGACGAGCAGTACTTC

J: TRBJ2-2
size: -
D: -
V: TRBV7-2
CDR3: CASSLARRVHTGELFF
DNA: TGTGCCAGCAGCTTAGCGCGGAGGGTTCACACCGGGGAGCTGTTTTTT

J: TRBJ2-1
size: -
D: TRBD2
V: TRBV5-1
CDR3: CAGSRSGGSYNEQFF
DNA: TGCGCCGGGTCGCGTAGCGGGGGGTCCTACAATGAGCAGTTCTTC

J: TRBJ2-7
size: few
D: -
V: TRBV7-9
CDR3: CASSRSDKSYEQYF
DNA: TGTGCCAGCAGCCGCTCGGACAAATCCTACGAGCAGTACTTC

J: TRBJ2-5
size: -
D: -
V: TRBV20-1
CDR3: CSARTRETQYF
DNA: TGCAGTGCTAGAACCCGTGAGACCCAGTACTTC

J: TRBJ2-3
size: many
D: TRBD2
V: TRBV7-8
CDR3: CASSLDRTSGSTDTQYF
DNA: TGTGCCAGCAGCTTAGATAGGACTAGCGGTAGCACAGATACGCAGTATTTT

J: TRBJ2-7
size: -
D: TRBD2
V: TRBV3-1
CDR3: CASSPRLAGGNEQYF
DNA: TGTGCCAGCAGCCCCCGACTAGCGGGAGGGAACGAGCAGTACTTC

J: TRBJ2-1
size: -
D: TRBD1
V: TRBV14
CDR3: CASSRLGQGVSNEQFF
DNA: TGTGCCAGCAGCCGACTCGGACAGGGGGTCTCCAATGAGCAGTTCTTC

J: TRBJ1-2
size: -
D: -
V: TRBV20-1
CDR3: CSARGGGDFSYGYTF
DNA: TGCAGTGCTAGAGGGGGAGGGGATTTCAGCTATGGCTACACCTTC

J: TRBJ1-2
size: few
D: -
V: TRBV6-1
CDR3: CASSEVVFAF
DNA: TGTGCCAGCAGTGAAGTGGTTTTCGCCTTC

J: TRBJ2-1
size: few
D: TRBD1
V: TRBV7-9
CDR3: CASSRFWTGDSYNEQFF
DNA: TGTGCCAGCAGCCGCTTTTGGACAGGGGATTCCTACAATGAGCAGTTCTTC

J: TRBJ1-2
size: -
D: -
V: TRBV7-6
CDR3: CASSGGGLPGYTF
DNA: TGTGCCAGCAGTGGGGGGGGGTTACCTGGCTACACCTTC

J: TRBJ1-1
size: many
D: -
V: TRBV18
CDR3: CASSPRENTEAFF
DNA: TGTGCCAGCAGTCCCCGGGAGAACACTGAAGCTTTCTTT

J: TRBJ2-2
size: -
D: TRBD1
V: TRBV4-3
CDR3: CASSQGSRQGDTGELFF
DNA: TGCGCCAGCAGCCAAGGCTCGAGACAGGGCGATACCGGGGAGCTGTTTTTT

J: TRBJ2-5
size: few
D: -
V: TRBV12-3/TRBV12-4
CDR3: CASSFRGTATQYF
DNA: TGTGCCAGCAGTTTCCGGGGTACGGCGACCCAGTACTTC

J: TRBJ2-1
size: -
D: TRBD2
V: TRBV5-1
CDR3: CASSFSGGPNEQFF
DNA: TGCGCCAGCAGCTTCAGCGGGGGACCCAATGAGCAGTTCTTC

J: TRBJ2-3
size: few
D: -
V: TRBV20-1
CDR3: CSARVNPPRGDTQYF
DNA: TGCAGTGCTAGAGTGAACCCCCCTCGTGGGGATACGCAGTATTTT